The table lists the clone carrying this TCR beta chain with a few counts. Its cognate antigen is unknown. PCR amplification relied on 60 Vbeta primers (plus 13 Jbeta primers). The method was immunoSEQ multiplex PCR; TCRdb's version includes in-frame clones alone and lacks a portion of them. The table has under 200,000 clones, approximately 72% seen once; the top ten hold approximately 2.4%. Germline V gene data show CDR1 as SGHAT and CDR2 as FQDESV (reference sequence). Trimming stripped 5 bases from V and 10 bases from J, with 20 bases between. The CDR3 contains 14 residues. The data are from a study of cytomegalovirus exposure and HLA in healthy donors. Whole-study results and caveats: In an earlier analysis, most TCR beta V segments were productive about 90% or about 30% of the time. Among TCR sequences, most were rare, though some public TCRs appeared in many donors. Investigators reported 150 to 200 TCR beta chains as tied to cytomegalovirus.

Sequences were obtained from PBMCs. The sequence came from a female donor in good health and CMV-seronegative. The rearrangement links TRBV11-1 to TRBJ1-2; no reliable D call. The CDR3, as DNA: TGTGCCAGCAGCGGGTCGAGGTCGCGGCGTGACTACACCTTC. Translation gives CASSGSRSRRDYTF.